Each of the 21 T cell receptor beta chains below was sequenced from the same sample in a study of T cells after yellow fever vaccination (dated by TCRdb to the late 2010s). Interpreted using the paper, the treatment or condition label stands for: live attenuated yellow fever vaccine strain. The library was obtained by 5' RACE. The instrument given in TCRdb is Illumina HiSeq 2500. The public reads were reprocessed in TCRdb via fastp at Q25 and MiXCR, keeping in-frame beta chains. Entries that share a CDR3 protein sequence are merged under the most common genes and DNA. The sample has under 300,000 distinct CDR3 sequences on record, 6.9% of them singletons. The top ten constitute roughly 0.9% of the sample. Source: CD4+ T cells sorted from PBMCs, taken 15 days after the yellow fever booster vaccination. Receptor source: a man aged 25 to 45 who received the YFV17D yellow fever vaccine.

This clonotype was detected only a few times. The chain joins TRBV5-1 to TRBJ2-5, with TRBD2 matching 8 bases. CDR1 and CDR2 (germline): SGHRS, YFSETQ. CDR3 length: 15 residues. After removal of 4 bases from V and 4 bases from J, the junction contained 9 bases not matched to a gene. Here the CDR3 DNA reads TGCGCCAGCAGCCCTGGGGGAGCGGGAGTAGAGACCCAGTACTTC. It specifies CASSPGGAGVETQYF.

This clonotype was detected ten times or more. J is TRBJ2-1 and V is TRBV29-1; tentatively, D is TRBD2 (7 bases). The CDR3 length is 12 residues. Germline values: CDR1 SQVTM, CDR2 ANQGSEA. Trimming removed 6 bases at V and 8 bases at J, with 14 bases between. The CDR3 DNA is TGCAGCGTGAGAAGGGGGGGTGATGAGCAGTTCTTC. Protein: CSVRRGGDEQFF.

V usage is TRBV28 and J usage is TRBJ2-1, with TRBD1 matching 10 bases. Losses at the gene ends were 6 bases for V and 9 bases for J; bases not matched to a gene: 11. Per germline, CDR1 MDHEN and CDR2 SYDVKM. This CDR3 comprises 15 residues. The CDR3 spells CASRSTGTGEVEQFF. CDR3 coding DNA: TGTGCCAGCAGATCGACCGGGACAGGGGAGGTTGAGCAGTTCTTC.

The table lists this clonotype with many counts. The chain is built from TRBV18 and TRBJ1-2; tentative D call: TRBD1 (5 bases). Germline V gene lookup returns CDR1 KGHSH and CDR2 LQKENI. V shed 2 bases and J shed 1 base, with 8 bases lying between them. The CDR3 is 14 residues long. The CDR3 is CASSPAGVNYGYTF. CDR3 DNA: TGTGCCAGCTCACCAGCGGGGGTTAACTATGGCTACACCTTC.

The CDR3 DNA follows: TGTGCCAGCAGCAAAGAGGAGGGGACTAGCGGACGTTACAGCTCCTACAATGAGCAGTTCTTC. Translating it yields CASSKEEGTSGRYSSYNEQFF. The rearrangement links TRBV21-1 to TRBJ2-1; the DNA was not used to check the table's D call, TRBD2. TRBV21-1 is listed as a pseudogene. The CDR3 covers 21 residues.

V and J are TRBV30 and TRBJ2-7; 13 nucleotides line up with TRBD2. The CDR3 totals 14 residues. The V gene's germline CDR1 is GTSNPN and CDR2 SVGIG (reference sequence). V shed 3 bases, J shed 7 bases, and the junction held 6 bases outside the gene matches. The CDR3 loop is CAWRKGLAGIEQYF. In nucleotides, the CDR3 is TGTGCCTGGAGGAAGGGACTAGCGGGAATTGAGCAGTACTTC.

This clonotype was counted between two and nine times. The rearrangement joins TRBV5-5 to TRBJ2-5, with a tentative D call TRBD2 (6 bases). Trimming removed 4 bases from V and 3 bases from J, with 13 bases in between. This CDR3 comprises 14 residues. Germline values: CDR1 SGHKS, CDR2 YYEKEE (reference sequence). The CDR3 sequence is CASSLPGVKETQYF. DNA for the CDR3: TGTGCCAGCAGCCTTCCGGGAGTAAAAGAGACCCAGTACTTC.

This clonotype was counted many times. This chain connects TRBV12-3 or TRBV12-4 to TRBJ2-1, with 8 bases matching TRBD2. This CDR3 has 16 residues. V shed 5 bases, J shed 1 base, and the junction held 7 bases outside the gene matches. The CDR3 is CASSMSGTRSYNEQFF. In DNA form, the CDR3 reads TGTGCCAGCAGTATGAGCGGGACTAGGTCCTACAATGAGCAGTTCTTC.

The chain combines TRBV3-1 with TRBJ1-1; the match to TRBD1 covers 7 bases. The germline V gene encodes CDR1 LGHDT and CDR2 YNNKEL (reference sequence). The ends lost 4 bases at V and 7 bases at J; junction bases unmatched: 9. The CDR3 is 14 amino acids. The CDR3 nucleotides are TGTGCCAGCAGCCTCTTCCACAGGGGAAGTGAAGCTTTCTTT. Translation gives CASSLFHRGSEAFF.

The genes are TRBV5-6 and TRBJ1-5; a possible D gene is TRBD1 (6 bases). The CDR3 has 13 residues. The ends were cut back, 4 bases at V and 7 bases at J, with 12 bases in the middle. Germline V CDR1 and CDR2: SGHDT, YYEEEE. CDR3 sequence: CASSKQGGQPQHF. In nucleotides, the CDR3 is TGTGCCAGCAGCAAACAGGGAGGGCAGCCCCAGCATTTT.

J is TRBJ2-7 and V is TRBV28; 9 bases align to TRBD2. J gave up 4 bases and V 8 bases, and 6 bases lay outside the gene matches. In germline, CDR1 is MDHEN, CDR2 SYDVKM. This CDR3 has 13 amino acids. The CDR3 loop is CASLSGGTYEQYF. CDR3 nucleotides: TGTGCCAGCCTTAGCGGGGGAACTTACGAGCAGTACTTC.

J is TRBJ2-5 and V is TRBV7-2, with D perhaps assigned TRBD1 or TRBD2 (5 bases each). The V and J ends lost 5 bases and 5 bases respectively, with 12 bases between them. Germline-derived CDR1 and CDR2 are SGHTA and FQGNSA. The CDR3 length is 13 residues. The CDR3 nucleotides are TGTGCCAGCAGCCGGACTCACAGGGAGACCCAGTACTTC. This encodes CASSRTHRETQYF.

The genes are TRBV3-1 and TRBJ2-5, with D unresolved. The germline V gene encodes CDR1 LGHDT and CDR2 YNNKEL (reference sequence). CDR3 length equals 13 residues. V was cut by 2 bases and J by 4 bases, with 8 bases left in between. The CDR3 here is CASSQNERETQYF. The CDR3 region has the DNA TGTGCCAGCAGCCAAAACGAAAGAGAGACCCAGTACTTC.

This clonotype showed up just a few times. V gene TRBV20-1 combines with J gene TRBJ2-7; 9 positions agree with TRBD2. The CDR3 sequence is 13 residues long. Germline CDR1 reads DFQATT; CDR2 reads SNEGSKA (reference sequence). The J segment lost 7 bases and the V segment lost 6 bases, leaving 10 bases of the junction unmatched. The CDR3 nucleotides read TGCAGTGCCGGCGGGAGGGCCACAGGGGAGCAGTACTTC. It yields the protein CSAGGRATGEQYF.

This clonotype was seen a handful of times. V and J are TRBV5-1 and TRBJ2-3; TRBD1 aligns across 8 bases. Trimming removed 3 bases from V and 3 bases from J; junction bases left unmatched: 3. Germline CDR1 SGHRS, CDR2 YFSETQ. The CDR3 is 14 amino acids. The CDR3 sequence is CASSSTGETDTQYF. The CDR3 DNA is TGCGCCAGCAGCTCGACAGGGGAAACAGATACGCAGTATTTT.

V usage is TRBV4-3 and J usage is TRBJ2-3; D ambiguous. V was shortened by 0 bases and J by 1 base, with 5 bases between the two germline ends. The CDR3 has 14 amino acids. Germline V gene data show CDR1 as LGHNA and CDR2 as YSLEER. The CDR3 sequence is CASSQEKGTDTQYF. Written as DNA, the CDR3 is TGCGCCAGCAGCCAAGAAAAAGGCACAGATACGCAGTATTTT.

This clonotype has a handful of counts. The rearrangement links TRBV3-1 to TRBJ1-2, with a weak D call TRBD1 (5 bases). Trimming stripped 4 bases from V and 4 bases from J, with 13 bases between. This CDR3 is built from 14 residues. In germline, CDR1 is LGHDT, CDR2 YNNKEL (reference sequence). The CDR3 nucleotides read TGTGCCAGCAGCCCTGGGGCCGATGGCTATGGCTACACCTTC. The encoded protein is CASSPGADGYGYTF.

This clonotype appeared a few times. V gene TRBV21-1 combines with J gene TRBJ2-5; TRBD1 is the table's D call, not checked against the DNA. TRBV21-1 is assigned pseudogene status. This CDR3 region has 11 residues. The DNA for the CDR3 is TGTGCCAGCAGCAAGCCCCGGGACAGGGTTTTC. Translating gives CASSKPRDRVF.

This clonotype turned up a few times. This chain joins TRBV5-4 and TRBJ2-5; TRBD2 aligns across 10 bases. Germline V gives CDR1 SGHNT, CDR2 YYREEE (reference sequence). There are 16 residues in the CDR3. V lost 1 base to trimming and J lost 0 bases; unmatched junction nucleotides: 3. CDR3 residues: CASSLLGTSDQETQYF. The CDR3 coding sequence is TGTGCCAGCAGCTTGTTGGGGACTAGCGACCAAGAGACCCAGTACTTC.

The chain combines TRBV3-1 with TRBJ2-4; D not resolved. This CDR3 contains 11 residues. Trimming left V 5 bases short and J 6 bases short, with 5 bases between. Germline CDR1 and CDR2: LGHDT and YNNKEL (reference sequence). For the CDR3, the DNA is TGTGCCAGCAGCAAAGGAAACATTCAGTACTTC. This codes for CASSKGNIQYF.

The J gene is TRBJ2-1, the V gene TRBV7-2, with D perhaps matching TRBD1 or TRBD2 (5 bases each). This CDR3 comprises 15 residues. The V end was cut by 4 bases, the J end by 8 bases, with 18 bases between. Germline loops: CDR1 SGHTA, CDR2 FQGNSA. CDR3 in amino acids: CASSSSGTRTDEQFF. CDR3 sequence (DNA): TGTGCCAGCAGCTCCTCTGGGACGAGGACCGATGAGCAGTTCTTC.